The rows below give T cell receptor beta chains drawn from one sample of a study of beta chain features in type 1 diabetes. TCRdb's table, derived via immunoSEQ multiplex PCR, lists solely in-frame clones and lacks some. The sample records fewer than 650,000 clones, about 16% being singletons. Sequenced material: naive CD4+ T cells from blood. Every receptor here comes from a man between 18 and 35 years old in good health. CDR3s leave out the opening cysteine and the closing phenylalanine or tryptophan.

j_call v_call cdr3_aa
TRBJ2-7 TRBV4-3 ASSQGTVPYEQY
TRBJ1-6 TRBV2 ASHSGATLLGSPLH
TRBJ1-3 TRBV7-9 ASSTGQGRLSGNTIY
TRBJ2-5 TRBV7-2 ASSRGSTVYQETQY
TRBJ2-3 TRBV29-1 SSERGWKGTDTQY
TRBJ2-1 TRBV18 ASSLDRGMGEQF
TRBJ1-1 TRBV6-6 ASRDTGKLNTEAF
TRBJ2-2 TRBV9 ASSVDSGRRTGELF
TRBJ2-7 TRBV14 ASSPSGGPLAQY
TRBJ2-1 TRBV5-1 ASRSGTPQF
TRBJ2-7 TRBV27 ASSPWGTVRRQY
TRBJ1-2 TRBV7-9 VLGFDYGYT
TRBJ2-5 TRBV29-1 SVARTNQETQY
TRBJ2-2 TRBV7-8 ASRLAGGRTGELF
TRBJ2-7 TRBV29-1 SGWSSGTGDYEQY
TRBJ2-6 TRBV7-2 ASSLSGTGANVLT
TRBJ2-5 TRBV7-2 ASSFAPAGGGETQY
. TRBV20-1 SAREDYEQY
TRBJ2-4 TRBV6-5 ASSYSRRAKNIQY
TRBJ1-2 TRBV5-1 ASSTGKGGTSYGYT
TRBJ2-3 TRBV29-1 SVGVGGVTDTQY
TRBJ1-1 TRBV6-6 ASSPTGGGNTEAF
TRBJ1-2 TRBV2 ASSEERDPNT
TRBJ1-4 TRBV4-1 ASSQEGGTSGKLF
TRBJ2-3 TRBV7-9 ASSPGIPSTDTQY
TRBJ2-7 TRBV27 ASRTLGVRDEQY
TRBJ2-3 TRBV6-5 ASRVAGGDTQY
TRBJ2-6 TRBV7-2 ASSYGTARLPGANVLT
TRBJ2-7 TRBV7-9 ASSLFLAGAYEQY